These T cell receptor beta chains were read from a single sample in a study of human T cells and chemical hapten exposure. TCRdb reprocessed the RACE reads with MiXCR, giving one entry per CDR3 protein. The repertoire holds about 380,000 distinct CDR3 sequences, with about 5.1% as singletons. Sequencing was performed on whole blood, taken in connection with sensitization to the hapten diphenylcyclopropenone (DPC). All receptors derive from a woman aged 45-65 years with alopecia areata. Some clones in this sample may be carry-over from other donors' samples. CDR3s include the opening cysteine and the closing phenylalanine or tryptophan. The order of the fields is J gene, D gene, clone size, V gene, CDR3 protein, CDR3 DNA. The D gene is left open where the match is weak. Size is omitted from some rows. Given values are once, few, many or a class for expanded clones.

J: TRBJ1-1
D: NA
size: NA
V: TRBV5-1
CDR3: CASSWFGGEDTEAFF
DNA: TGCGCCAGCAGCTGGTTCGGGGGCGAGGACACTGAAGCTTTCTTT

J: TRBJ2-2
D: NA
size: NA
V: TRBV5-1
CDR3: CASSKLGPNTGELFF
DNA: TGCGCCAGCAGCAAACTGGGACCTAACACCGGGGAGCTGTTTTTT

J: TRBJ2-3
D: TRBD1
size: NA
V: TRBV7-2
CDR3: CASSFRTGGADTQYF
DNA: TGTGCCAGCAGCTTTAGGACAGGGGGAGCAGATACGCAGTATTTT

J: TRBJ2-1
D: TRBD2
size: many
V: TRBV28
CDR3: CASRLLAGVPYNEQFF
DNA: TGTGCCAGCAGGCTCCTAGCGGGAGTACCCTACAATGAGCAGTTCTTC

J: TRBJ2-2
D: NA
size: few
V: TRBV9
CDR3: CASSPPVSGTGELFF
DNA: TGTGCCAGCAGCCCCCCCGTCAGCGGCACCGGGGAGCTGTTTTTT

J: TRBJ2-3
D: NA
size: few
V: TRBV14
CDR3: CASSQDRLPTDTQYF
DNA: TGTGCCAGCAGCCAAGATAGGCTTCCCACAGATACGCAGTATTTT

J: TRBJ2-1
D: TRBD2
size: NA
V: TRBV29-1
CDR3: CSLPNSGAGDEQFF
DNA: TGCAGCTTACCAAATAGCGGGGCAGGGGATGAGCAGTTCTTC

J: TRBJ2-3
D: TRBD1
size: many
V: TRBV18
CDR3: CASSARQGATDTQYF
DNA: TGTGCCAGCTCGGCCAGACAGGGAGCGACAGATACGCAGTATTTT

J: TRBJ2-3
D: TRBD1
size: many
V: TRBV20-1
CDR3: CSASPRQGATDTQYF
DNA: TGCAGTGCTTCGCCAAGACAGGGGGCCACAGATACGCAGTATTTT

J: TRBJ2-1
D: NA
size: many
V: TRBV6-6
CDR3: CASSYSVRPSSSYNEQFF
DNA: TGTGCCAGCAGTTACTCGGTGAGACCATCAAGCTCCTACAATGAGCAGTTCTTC

J: TRBJ2-1
D: NA
size: many
V: TRBV20-1
CDR3: CSAREASATYNEQFF
DNA: TGCAGTGCTAGAGAGGCTAGCGCTACCTACAATGAGCAGTTCTTC

J: TRBJ2-3
D: NA
size: few
V: TRBV29-1
CDR3: CSVEQRPDTQYF
DNA: TGCAGCGTTGAGCAGCGTCCAGATACGCAGTATTTT

J: TRBJ2-3
D: NA
size: few
V: TRBV29-1
CDR3: CSVVPPTGPDTQYF
DNA: TGCAGCGTTGTCCCCCCCACCGGCCCAGATACGCAGTATTTT

J: TRBJ2-7
D: NA
size: many
V: TRBV6-5
CDR3: CASSYSAGAGSYEQYF
DNA: TGTGCCAGCAGTTACTCTGCGGGGGCGGGTTCCTACGAGCAGTACTTC

J: TRBJ2-1
D: TRBD2
size: many
V: TRBV12-5
CDR3: CASGLRPPGLAGGPSYNEQFF
DNA: TGTGCTAGTGGTTTGAGACCGCCGGGACTAGCGGGAGGGCCCTCCTACAATGAGCAGTTCTTC

J: TRBJ2-5
D: TRBD2
size: NA
V: TRBV6-5
CDR3: CASSERGSQETQYF
DNA: TGTGCCAGCAGTGAGCGGGGGAGCCAAGAGACCCAGTACTTC

J: TRBJ2-7
D: TRBD2
size: NA
V: TRBV12-3/TRBV12-4
CDR3: CASREAGGLYEQYF
DNA: TGTGCCAGCAGGGAAGCGGGGGGCCTCTACGAGCAGTACTTC

J: TRBJ1-4
D: NA
size: NA
V: TRBV20-1
CDR3: CSARRGQEKLFF
DNA: TGCAGTGCTAGAAGGGGACAAGAAAAACTGTTTTTT

J: TRBJ2-3
D: TRBD1
size: NA
V: TRBV9
CDR3: CASSILQGARGTDTQYF
DNA: TGTGCCAGCAGCATACTACAGGGGGCGAGGGGCACAGATACGCAGTATTTT

J: TRBJ2-7
D: NA
size: many
V: TRBV7-9
CDR3: CASSLGSLDISYEQYF
DNA: TGTGCCAGCAGCTTGGGCTCCCTTGACATCTCCTACGAGCAGTACTTC

J: TRBJ2-7
D: TRBD2
size: many
V: TRBV6-5
CDR3: CASSRPMGLAGGGEQYF
DNA: TGTGCCAGCAGCCGCCCCATGGGACTAGCGGGAGGAGGCGAGCAGTACTTC

J: TRBJ2-7
D: NA
size: NA
V: TRBV6-1
CDR3: CASWGTAVHEQYF
DNA: TGTGCCAGCTGGGGGACCGCGGTCCACGAGCAGTACTTC

J: TRBJ1-5
D: NA
size: few
V: TRBV28
CDR3: CASRSGVGNQPQHF
DNA: TGTGCCAGCAGATCAGGGGTTGGGAATCAGCCCCAGCATTTT

J: TRBJ1-2
D: TRBD1
size: few
V: TRBV9
CDR3: CASSVAMDRVDGYTF
DNA: TGTGCCAGCAGCGTAGCTATGGACAGGGTCGACGGCTACACCTTC

J: TRBJ2-1
D: NA
size: many
V: TRBV7-8
CDR3: CASSLSVSSSYNEQFF
DNA: TGTGCCAGCAGCTTAAGCGTCTCCAGCTCCTACAATGAGCAGTTCTTC

J: TRBJ1-2
D: NA
size: NA
V: TRBV4-3
CDR3: CASSQLGRPIYGYTF
DNA: TGCGCCAGCAGCCAACTTGGCAGGCCCATCTATGGCTACACCTTC

J: TRBJ1-1
D: NA
size: few
V: TRBV5-1
CDR3: CASSLAELGNTEAFF
DNA: TGCGCCAGCAGCTTGGCCGAGCTAGGGAACACTGAAGCTTTCTTT

J: TRBJ1-1
D: TRBD1
size: few
V: TRBV9
CDR3: CASSVVGDRGDTEAFF
DNA: TGTGCCAGCAGCGTAGTTGGGGACAGGGGCGACACTGAAGCTTTCTTT

J: TRBJ1-1
D: NA
size: many
V: TRBV6-2/TRBV6-3
CDR3: CASSHAAVPNTEAFF
DNA: TGTGCCAGCAGTCATGCGGCAGTGCCCAACACTGAAGCTTTCTTT

J: TRBJ1-1
D: NA
size: many
V: TRBV28
CDR3: CAKLRSGAFF
DNA: TGTGCCAAATTGAGGAGTGGGGCTTTCTTT

J: TRBJ2-3
D: TRBD1
size: many
V: TRBV3-1
CDR3: CASSQVISGTGMSDTQYF
DNA: TGTGCCAGCAGCCAAGTTATCAGCGGGACAGGGATGTCAGATACGCAGTATTTT

J: TRBJ2-3
D: NA
size: many
V: TRBV20-1
CDR3: CSASVGSTDTQYF
DNA: TGCAGTGCTAGTGTCGGCAGCACAGATACGCAGTATTTT

J: TRBJ2-1
D: NA
size: NA
V: TRBV6-5
CDR3: CASSYRQGGDNEQFF
DNA: TGTGCCAGCAGTTACAGACAGGGAGGGGACAATGAGCAGTTCTTC

J: TRBJ2-3
D: NA
size: many
V: TRBV10-3
CDR3: CAISESEASTDTQYF
DNA: TGTGCCATCAGTGAGTCGGAGGCGAGCACAGATACGCAGTATTTT

J: TRBJ1-5
D: NA
size: NA
V: TRBV20-1
CDR3: CSASMGGAGQPQHF
DNA: TGCAGTGCTAGTATGGGGGGAGCAGGTCAGCCCCAGCATTTT

J: TRBJ1-2
D: NA
size: NA
V: TRBV2
CDR3: CAGTRSGGYGYTF
DNA: TGTGCCGGAACACGATCCGGGGGCTATGGCTACACCTTC

J: TRBJ2-7
D: TRBD1
size: many
V: TRBV28
CDR3: CASSRTGGAYEQYF
DNA: TGTGCCAGCAGTCGGACAGGGGGGGCCTACGAGCAGTACTTC

J: TRBJ2-7
D: NA
size: many
V: TRBV29-1
CDR3: CSVEDWGNYEQYF
DNA: TGCAGCGTTGAAGATTGGGGGAACTACGAGCAGTACTTC

J: TRBJ2-3
D: TRBD1
size: many
V: TRBV12-3/TRBV12-4
CDR3: CASSRTGVGSDTQYF
DNA: TGTGCCAGCAGCAGGACAGGGGTGGGGTCAGATACGCAGTATTTT

J: TRBJ2-3
D: TRBD2
size: many
V: TRBV7-2
CDR3: CASSPTVSGASDTQYF
DNA: TGTGCCAGCAGCCCAACCGTCAGCGGGGCTAGTGATACGCAGTATTTT

J: TRBJ1-3
D: NA
size: many
V: TRBV14
CDR3: CASSQDTGSLSGNTIYF
DNA: TGTGCCAGCAGCCAAGATACCGGGAGCCTCTCTGGAAACACCATATATTTT

J: TRBJ2-3
D: TRBD2
size: few
V: TRBV10-3
CDR3: CAISESTGRNTDTQYF
DNA: TGTGCCATCAGTGAGTCGACCGGGAGGAATACAGATACGCAGTATTTT

J: TRBJ2-1
D: TRBD2
size: few
V: TRBV2
CDR3: CASSLVAGLGEQFF
DNA: TGTGCCAGCAGTCTGGTAGCGGGATTAGGGGAGCAGTTCTTC

J: TRBJ1-6
D: NA
size: few
V: TRBV7-6
CDR3: CASSLESMGSSPLHF
DNA: TGTGCCAGCAGCTTAGAAAGTATGGGCAGCTCACCCCTCCACTTT

J: TRBJ1-3
D: NA
size: many
V: TRBV2
CDR3: CASSEPGDFSGNTIYF
DNA: TGTGCCAGCAGTGAACCCGGGGACTTCTCTGGAAACACCATATATTTT

J: TRBJ2-5
D: TRBD2
size: NA
V: TRBV27
CDR3: CASSPAPLAGGQETQYF
DNA: TGTGCCAGCAGCCCTGCCCCACTAGCGGGAGGCCAAGAGACCCAGTACTTC

J: TRBJ2-3
D: TRBD1
size: many
V: TRBV29-1
CDR3: CSVAGTASTDTQYF
DNA: TGCAGCGTTGCCGGGACAGCCAGCACAGATACGCAGTATTTT

J: TRBJ2-5
D: TRBD1
size: NA
V: TRBV5-1
CDR3: CASSLEGQGRRETQYF
DNA: TGCGCCAGCAGCTTGGAGGGACAGGGAAGGCGAGAGACCCAGTACTTC

J: TRBJ2-7
D: NA
size: few
V: TRBV3-1
CDR3: CASSPGAFGFYEQYF
DNA: TGTGCCAGCAGTCCCGGAGCGTTCGGATTCTACGAGCAGTACTTC

J: TRBJ2-2
D: NA
size: many
V: TRBV29-1
CDR3: CSVEEGATNTGELFF
DNA: TGCAGCGTTGAAGAGGGGGCAACGAACACCGGGGAGCTGTTTTTT

J: TRBJ2-3
D: TRBD2
size: few
V: TRBV7-2
CDR3: CASRTGTSGADTQYF
DNA: TGTGCCAGCAGAACCGGGACTAGCGGGGCTGATACGCAGTATTTT

J: TRBJ2-4
D: TRBD2
size: many
V: TRBV2
CDR3: CASRTSDKNIQYF
DNA: TGTGCCAGCAGGACTAGCGACAAAAACATTCAGTACTTC

J: TRBJ2-2
D: TRBD1
size: few
V: TRBV29-1
CDR3: CSVLELGQGVTGELFF
DNA: TGCAGCGTTCTCGAACTCGGACAGGGGGTCACCGGGGAGCTGTTTTTT